The 14 T cell receptor beta chains below come from one sample, sequenced in a study of CD8+ T cells in alopecia areata. As for treatment: oral pan-JAK inhibitor, 5-10 mg twice daily. cDNA reverse transcribed from extracted RNA served as the sequencing template. The method was immunoSEQ multiplex PCR; TCRdb's version includes in-frame clones alone and lacks a portion of them. The sample holds about 42,000 clones, 65% seen once. This material consisted of CD8+ T cells sorted from blood, taken at week 4, from a patient treated with tofacitinib. The receptors here all came from a human donor with alopecia areata.

Here the CDR3 DNA reads TGTGCCAGCAGGGACCGTTCTACAGATACGCAGTATTTT. This gives the protein CASRDRSTDTQYF. The chain couples TRBV27 to TRBJ2-3; D is unclear. CDR3 length: 13 residues. Trimming shortened V by 6 bases and J by 3 bases, and 10 bases separated the two germline ends. The germline gives CDR1 MNHEY, CDR2 SMNVEV (reference sequence).

The chain links TRBV7-2 to TRBJ1-1; 9 bases are shared with TRBD1. Trimming removed 4 bases from V and 6 bases from J; junction bases left unmatched: 3. Germline V CDR1 and CDR2: SGHTA, FQGNSA. This CDR3 is 13 amino acids long. The CDR3 bases are TGTGCCAGCAGCTCCGACAGGGGGGCTGAAGCTTTCTTT. Its protein product is CASSSDRGAEAFF. Looking up the rest from reference TRBV7-2 and TRBJ1-1 gives the full variable domain: GAGVSQSPSNKVTEKGKDVELRCDPISGHTALYWYRQSLGQGLEFLIYFQGNSAPDKSGLPSDRFSAERTGGSVSTLTIQRTQQEDSAVYLCASSSDRGAEAFFGQGTRLTVV.

This chain uses TRBV5-1 with TRBJ2-7; D ambiguous. The CDR3 extends over 13 amino acids. V shed 3 bases and J shed 6 bases, with 13 bases lying between them. CDR1 is SGHRS, CDR2 YFSETQ, per germline. Written as DNA, the CDR3 is TGCGCCAGCAGCTCCACACCGAGCAGCGAGCAGTACTTC. It yields the protein CASSSTPSSEQYF.

The rearrangement links TRBV7-3 to TRBJ1-1, with D uncertain. CDR3 length equals 13 residues. CDR1 is SGHTA and CDR2 is FQGTGA in the germline V gene. V lost 2 bases and J 3 bases, leaving 7 bases between the germline ends. The DNA of the CDR3 is TGTGCCAGCAGCTTAGGAGCATACACTGAAGCTTTCTTT. Translation: CASSLGAYTEAFF.

The J gene is TRBJ1-6, the V gene TRBV27; no definite D call. There are 12 residues in the CDR3. V dropped 3 bases and J dropped 7 bases, with 4 bases sitting between them. The germline V gene has CDR1 MNHEY and CDR2 SMNVEV (reference sequence). The CDR3: CASSFGNSPLHF. CDR3 sequence (DNA): TGTGCCAGCAGTTTCGGGAATTCACCCCTCCACTTT.

The J gene is TRBJ2-1, the V gene TRBV29-1; tentative D call: TRBD1 (5 bases). Germline CDR1 is SQVTM and CDR2 is ANQGSEA. The CDR3 has 11 residues. V lost 4 bases to trimming and J lost 6 bases, with 7 bases between them. CDR3 coding DNA: TGCAGCGTTGTGGGGCTCAATGAGCAGTTCTTC. Protein product: CSVVGLNEQFF.

This clone turned up a few times. This chain joins TRBV5-1 and TRBJ2-5, with D tentatively TRBD2 (6 bases). The length of the CDR3 is 13 residues. V was cut by 4 bases and J by 4 bases, with 11 bases left in between. CDR1 is SGHRS, CDR2 YFSETQ, per germline. For the CDR3, the DNA is TGCGCCAGCAGCGCGGGGCGCGTAGAGACCCAGTACTTC. Protein sequence: CASSAGRVETQYF.

The chain is built from TRBV6-5 and TRBJ2-2; the D is unclear. The CDR3 is made up of 12 amino acids. The ends were cut back, 5 bases at V and 7 bases at J, with 8 bases in the middle. The germline gives CDR1 MNHEY, CDR2 SVGAGI. Here the CDR3 reads CASSTVGGELFF. The DNA of the CDR3 is TGTGCCAGCAGTACGGTGGGCGGGGAGCTGTTTTTT.

CDR3: CASSDPNYEAFF. CDR3 nucleotides: TGCGCCAGCAGTGATCCTAATTATGAAGCTTTCTTT. The rearrangement uses TRBV10-2 and TRBJ1-1; no definite D call. The CDR3 loop spans 12 amino acids. CDR1 and CDR2 from the germline V gene are WSHSY and SAAADI. The germline V and J ends were trimmed by 3 bases and 7 bases, with 9 bases remaining between them.

V usage is TRBV29-1 and J usage is TRBJ2-7; D gene unclear. This CDR3 is 12 amino acids long. CDR1 SQVTM and CDR2 ANQGSEA come from the germline V gene. V lost 3 bases and J lost 1, with 7 bases in between. The chain's CDR3 is CSVEGQSYEQYF. CDR3 coding DNA: TGCAGCGTTGAGGGCCAGTCCTACGAGCAGTACTTC.

V usage is TRBV4-1 and J usage is TRBJ1-5, with 10 bases identical to TRBD1. Germline CDR1 is MGHRA and CDR2 is YSYEKL. This CDR3 comprises 16 residues. J was trimmed by 5 bases and V by 0 bases; bases with no gene match: 4. The CDR3 DNA is TGCGCCAGCAGCCAAGAGATCGGGACAGGGGATCAGCCCCAGCATTTT. It encodes CASSQEIGTGDQPQHF.

This clone has a handful of counts. The DNA for the CDR3 is TGCAGCGTCTCCGGGACAATGCAAGAGACCCAGTACTTC. This codes for CSVSGTMQETQYF. This sequence joins TRBV29-1 and TRBJ2-5; possible D gene TRBD1, 6 bases. The germline CDR1 and CDR2 sequences are SQVTM and ANQGSEA. The CDR3 totals 13 residues. With 6 bases removed from V and 2 bases from J, the gap between germline ends came to 13 bases.

This clone was found a few times. The chain recombines TRBV25-1 with TRBJ2-3; weak D call: TRBD1 (5 bases). The CDR3 consists of 14 residues. Trimming pared 2 bases from V and 4 bases from J, leaving 10 bases between. Germline CDR1 and CDR2: MGHDK and SYGVNS. CDR3 protein: CASSENRTPDTQYF. CDR3 nucleotides: TGTGCCAGCAGTGAAAACAGGACCCCAGATACGCAGTATTTT. The full variable domain, in which reference TRBV25-1 and TRBJ2-3 provide the parts outside the CDR3, is EADIYQTPRYLVIGTGKKITLECSQTMGHDKMYWYQQDPGMELHLIHYSYGVNSTEKGDLSSESTVSRIRTEHFPLTLESARPSHTSQYLCASSENRTPDTQYFGPGTRLTVL.

This clone has just a few counts. The rearrangement joins TRBV10-2 to TRBJ2-1; D remains unclear. The CDR3 has 12 amino acids. Per the germline V gene, CDR1 is WSHSY and CDR2 is SAAADI. V was pared by 3 bases and J by 10 bases, with 10 bases between. As DNA, the CDR3 is TGCGCCAGCAGTGATGTTGTCGGGGAGCAGTTCTTC. This codes for CASSDVVGEQFF.